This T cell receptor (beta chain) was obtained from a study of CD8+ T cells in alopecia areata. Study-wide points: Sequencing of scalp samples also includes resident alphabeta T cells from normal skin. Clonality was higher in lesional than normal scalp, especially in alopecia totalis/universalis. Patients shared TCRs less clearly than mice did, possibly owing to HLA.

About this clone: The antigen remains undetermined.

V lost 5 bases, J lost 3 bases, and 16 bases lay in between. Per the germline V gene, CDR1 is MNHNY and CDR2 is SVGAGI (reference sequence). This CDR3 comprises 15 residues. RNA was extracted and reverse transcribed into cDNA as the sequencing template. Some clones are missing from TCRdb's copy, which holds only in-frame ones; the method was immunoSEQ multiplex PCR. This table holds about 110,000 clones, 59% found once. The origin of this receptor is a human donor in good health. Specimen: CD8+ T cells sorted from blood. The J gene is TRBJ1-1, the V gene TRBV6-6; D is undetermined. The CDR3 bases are TGTGCCAGCAGTGGGATTAGGGTCGGGGACACTGAAGCTTTCTTT. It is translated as CASSGIRVGDTEAFF.